These T cell receptor beta chains were read from a single sample in a study of T-cell reconstitution after alpha-beta-depleted transplantation in children. One entry per CDR3 protein results from TCRdb running MiXCR on the PCR reads. The sample includes under 140,000 distinct CDR3 sequences, about 9.3% of them seen just once. The sequenced sample was PBMCs from the stem cell graft donor, obtained from the stem cell graft. The origin of the receptors is a human donor who donated a stem cell graft to a child with acute lymphoblastic leukemia. The CDR3 runs from the conserved cysteine through the conserved F or W. The order of the fields is D gene, J gene, clone size, V gene, CDR3 DNA, CDR3 protein. D genes are given only for firm matches. Only part of the rows carry a size: once, few, many, or a class if the clone is expanded.

NA	TRBJ1-2	many	TRBV11-2	TGTGCCAGCAGCTTAGCCCCGGGGGGGGGAGGCGATGGCTACACCTTC	CASSLAPGGGGDGYTF
NA	TRBJ1-1	many	TRBV25-1	TGTGCCAGCCGAGAGGTCACTGAAGCTTTCTTT	CASREVTEAFF
TRBD2	TRBJ2-7	many	TRBV4-2	TGTGCCAGCAGCCGGCGGGACACCAAAAGAACGACTAGCGGGAGCTACGAGCAGTACTTC	CASSRRDTKRTTSGSYEQYF
NA	TRBJ2-1	many	TRBV27	TGTGCCAGCAGAGTTGTACCAGGGGCTGTACATGAGCAGTTCTTC	CASRVVPGAVHEQFF
NA	TRBJ2-4	many	TRBV5-1	TGCGCCAGCAGCTTGGGAGAGTTAGCCAAAAACATTCAGTACTTC	CASSLGELAKNIQYF
NA	TRBJ2-1	NA	TRBV25-1	TGTGCCAGCGCCCCGCTCCAGGGTGGGGATGAGCAGTTCTTC	CASAPLQGGDEQFF
NA	TRBJ1-3	many	TRBV12-3/TRBV12-4	TGTGCCAGCAGTTTAGTTTTACGCCTCTCTGGAAACACCATATATTTT	CASSLVLRLSGNTIYF
NA	TRBJ2-3	many	TRBV20-1	TGCAGTGCTAGAAGACGGGTCGGGAGCACAGATACGCAGTATTTT	CSARRRVGSTDTQYF
NA	TRBJ2-2	many	TRBV7-9	TGTGCCAGCAGGTTCGGACTGCAAAACACCGGGGAGCTGTTTTTT	CASRFGLQNTGELFF
NA	TRBJ1-3	many	TRBV5-5	TGTGCCAGCAGCTCGACGGGGGTCCGAAACACCATATATTTT	CASSSTGVRNTIYF
NA	TRBJ2-3	many	TRBV7-9	TGTGCCAGCAGCTTAGCAAGCAGCACAGATACGCAGTATTTT	CASSLASSTDTQYF
TRBD1	TRBJ1-6	NA	TRBV12-3/TRBV12-4	TGTGCCAGCAGTTTAGCAGGGGGCAATTCACCCCTCCACTTT	CASSLAGGNSPLHF
NA	TRBJ1-6	many	TRBV20-1	TGCAGTGCTAGTGTAAGGATTAGTGGGACTTCACCCCTCCACTTT	CSASVRISGTSPLHF
NA	TRBJ2-7	many	TRBV2	TGTGCCAGCAGTGGACAGGGACTCTCCTACGAGCAGTACTTC	CASSGQGLSYEQYF
NA	TRBJ1-3	NA	TRBV4-2	TGTGCCAGCAGCCAAGACCGGGGGGGCGCATCTGGAAACACCATATATTTT	CASSQDRGGASGNTIYF
TRBD1	TRBJ2-7	many	TRBV6-1	TGTGCCAGCAGTGAAGCAGGATGGACAGGGGGGGACGAGCAGTACTTC	CASSEAGWTGGDEQYF
NA	TRBJ2-5	NA	TRBV10-2	TGCGCCAGTGCTGGGGTCCAAGAGACCCAGTACTTC	CASAGVQETQYF
TRBD1	TRBJ2-5	NA	TRBV12-3/TRBV12-4	TGTGCCAGCAGTGCGGATCACAGGGGGCAAGAGACCCAGTACTTC	CASSADHRGQETQYF
NA	TRBJ2-6	many	TRBV4-3	TGCGCCAGCAGCCCTTCGTCAAGGGTCGGGTTCGGGGCCAACGTCCTGACTTTC	CASSPSSRVGFGANVLTF
NA	TRBJ2-2	many	TRBV5-1	TGCGCCAGCAGCTTAGCTAACGTAAGAGACACCGGGGAGCTGTTTTTT	CASSLANVRDTGELFF
NA	TRBJ2-6	many	TRBV4-3	TGCGCCAGCAGCCAAGCATCTAGCTCTGGGGCCAACGTCCTGACTTTC	CASSQASSSGANVLTF
TRBD2	TRBJ2-1	many	TRBV3-1	TGTGCCAGCAGCCCAAGGGGCACTAGCGGGACCTACAATGAGCAGTTCTTC	CASSPRGTSGTYNEQFF
NA	TRBJ2-2	many	TRBV7-7	TGTGCTAGCAGCTTAGAAGGTCGGGGGCGAAGGACCGGGGAGCTGTTTTTT	CASSLEGRGRRTGELFF
NA	TRBJ2-1	many	TRBV5-1	TGCGCCAGCAGCTTGGGCGACTCCTCCTACAATGAGCAGTTCTTC	CASSLGDSSYNEQFF
TRBD1	TRBJ1-1	many	TRBV12-3/TRBV12-4	TGTGCCAGCAGGAATTCCGGGACAGGGAACACTGAAGCTTTCTTT	CASRNSGTGNTEAFF
TRBD1	TRBJ2-3	many	TRBV7-9	TGTGCCAGCAGCTTAGGCACAGGGGGCATTTTAACAGATACGCAGTATTTT	CASSLGTGGILTDTQYF
NA	TRBJ1-5	many	TRBV7-9	TGTGCCAGCAGCTCTCAGGGGAATCAGCCCCAGCATTTT	CASSSQGNQPQHF
NA	TRBJ2-7	many	TRBV6-5	TGTGCCAGCAGTATCGACCGGCGCTACGAGCAGTACTTC	CASSIDRRYEQYF
NA	TRBJ1-6	many	TRBV12-3/TRBV12-4	TGTGCCAGCAGTGGACCCGGGTCAGGCCATAATTCACCCCTCCACTTT	CASSGPGSGHNSPLHF
NA	TRBJ1-1	once	TRBV29-1	TGCAGCGTTGACCTCCTCGACAGTATGAACACTGAAGCTTTCTTT	CSVDLLDSMNTEAFF
NA	TRBJ1-2	many	TRBV12-3/TRBV12-4	TGTGCCAGCAGTTTAGCGTCAGGGGTTTCGCGGGGCTACACCTTC	CASSLASGVSRGYTF
NA	TRBJ1-1	many	TRBV7-2	TGTGCCAGCAGCTTAGTGAACACTGAAGCTTTCTTT	CASSLVNTEAFF
NA	TRBJ2-3	many	TRBV29-1	TGCAGCGTTGGGGCAGGCTACACAGATACGCAGTATTTT	CSVGAGYTDTQYF
NA	TRBJ1-3	many	TRBV6-5	TGTGCCAGCAGCCGGCCAGGGAGAGCTGGAAACACCATATATTTT	CASSRPGRAGNTIYF
TRBD1	TRBJ1-2	many	TRBV10-2	TGCGCCAGCAGTGAGTCGGGGACAGGGGATGGCTACACCTTC	CASSESGTGDGYTF
TRBD1	TRBJ1-2	NA	TRBV24-1	TGTGCCACCAGTGACGGCACAGGGGGAGGGGGCTACACCTTC	CATSDGTGGGGYTF
TRBD2	TRBJ2-3	many	TRBV20-1	TGCAGTGCTAGTACTAGCGGGGGGCAGACAGATACGCAGTATTTT	CSASTSGGQTDTQYF
TRBD2	TRBJ2-4	many	TRBV28	TGTGCCAGCACCACTATAGCGGGGGGGCCCGTTGCCAAAAACATTCAGTACTTC	CASTTIAGGPVAKNIQYF
NA	TRBJ2-7	many	TRBV16	TGTGCCAGCTCAATAGCGATGGCCTACGAGCAGTACTTC	CASSIAMAYEQYF
NA	TRBJ2-4	many	TRBV7-2	TGTGCCAGCAGCTTAACAGGGTTCCTTGCCAAAAACATTCAGTACTTC	CASSLTGFLAKNIQYF
TRBD1	TRBJ1-1	many	TRBV5-1	TGCGCCAGCAGCCTGCTGGGACAGCGAATGAACACTGAAGCTTTCTTT	CASSLLGQRMNTEAFF
NA	TRBJ2-3	NA	TRBV5-1	TGCGCCAGCAGCTTCACTCGCCTCACAGATACGCAGTATTTT	CASSFTRLTDTQYF
TRBD1	TRBJ1-5	NA	TRBV19	TGTGCCAGTTGCTACAGGGGTGGAGGCAATCAGCCCCAGCATTTT	CASCYRGGGNQPQHF
NA	TRBJ2-7	many	TRBV5-1	TGCGCCAGCAGCCAGAGCCGGATGGCGATCTACGAGCAGTACTTC	CASSQSRMAIYEQYF
NA	TRBJ2-5	many	TRBV10-3	TGTGCCATCGCACAGGGTCAAGAGACCCAGTACTTC	CAIAQGQETQYF
TRBD1	TRBJ2-7	many	TRBV5-1	TGCGCCAGCAGCTTGGGACAGGGGTCCTCCTACGAGCAGTACTTC	CASSLGQGSSYEQYF
NA	TRBJ2-7	many	TRBV6-2/TRBV6-3	TGTGCCAGCAGTTGGAGCCTGGGTGGGCAGGACGAGCAGTACTTC	CASSWSLGGQDEQYF
NA	TRBJ2-1	many	TRBV27	TGTGCCAGCAGTCTACCACAGGGCTCCTACAATGAGCAGTTCTTC	CASSLPQGSYNEQFF
TRBD2	TRBJ2-1	NA	TRBV9	TGTGCCAGCAGCGTAGCCCTCCCGGGGGGGCTAGCGACAGATGAGCAGTTCTTC	CASSVALPGGLATDEQFF
NA	TRBJ2-1	NA	TRBV7-3	TGTGCCAGCAGCTCTTCTACCTACAATGAGCAGTTCTTC	CASSSSTYNEQFF
TRBD2	TRBJ2-7	many	TRBV25-1	TGTGCCAGCAGTGAAGACCGGCGGCCGGGACTAGCGGGAGCGGGAACCTACGAGCAGTACTTC	CASSEDRRPGLAGAGTYEQYF
NA	TRBJ1-4	many	TRBV5-1	TGCGCCAGCAGCCTGGGCCCAGAGAATGAAAAACTGTTTTTT	CASSLGPENEKLFF
TRBD1	TRBJ2-5	many	TRBV28	TGTGCCAGCAGCTCAACTGGGACAGGGGGGGAGACCCAGTACTTC	CASSSTGTGGETQYF
TRBD1	TRBJ2-7	many	TRBV28	TGTGCCAGCAGTCTCGGACAGGGCGAGTACGAGCAGTACTTC	CASSLGQGEYEQYF
NA	TRBJ1-2	many	TRBV5-4	TGTGCCAGCAGCCTACTTCAGAGTAACTATGGCTACACCTTC	CASSLLQSNYGYTF